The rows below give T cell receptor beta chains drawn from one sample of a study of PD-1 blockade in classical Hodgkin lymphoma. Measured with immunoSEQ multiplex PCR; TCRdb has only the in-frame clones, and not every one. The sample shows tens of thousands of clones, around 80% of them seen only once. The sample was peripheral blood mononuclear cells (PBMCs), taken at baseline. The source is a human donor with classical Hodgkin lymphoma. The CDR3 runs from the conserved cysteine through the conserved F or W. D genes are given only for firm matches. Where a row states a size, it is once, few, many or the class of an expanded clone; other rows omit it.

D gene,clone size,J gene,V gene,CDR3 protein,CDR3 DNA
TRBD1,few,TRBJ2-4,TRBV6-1,CASSWDSQAKNIQYF,TGTGCCAGCAGTTGGGACAGCCAAGCCAAAAACATTCAGTACTTC
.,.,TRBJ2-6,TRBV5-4,CASSVGGGARGLSGANVLTF,TGTGCCAGCAGCGTAGGTGGGGGGGCCCGAGGGCTCTCTGGGGCCAACGTCCTGACTTTC
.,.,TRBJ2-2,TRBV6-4,CASSDSPTGELFF,TGTGCCAGCAGTGACTCACCTACCGGGGAGCTGTTTTTT
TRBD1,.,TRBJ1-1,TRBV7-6,CASSPHPGTGNTEAFF,TGTGCCAGCAGCCCCCATCCCGGGACAGGGAACACTGAAGCTTTCTTT
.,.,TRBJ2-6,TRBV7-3,CASSEYRAGANVLTF,TGTGCCAGCAGCGAGTACAGGGCTGGGGCCAACGTCCTGACTTTC
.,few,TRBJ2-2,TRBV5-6,CASSILIDGTGELFF,TGTGCCAGCAGCATCTTAATCGATGGGACCGGGGAGCTGTTTTTT
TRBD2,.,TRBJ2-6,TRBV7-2,CASSPLGEGSSSGANVLTF,TGTGCCAGCAGCCCATTAGGGGAGGGGAGTAGCTCTGGGGCCAACGTCCTGACTTTC
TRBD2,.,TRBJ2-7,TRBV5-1,CASSYDTGTSGDPKYF,TGCGCCAGCAGCTACGATACCGGGACTAGCGGTGACCCCAAGTACTTC
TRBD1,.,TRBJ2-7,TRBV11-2,CASRGTGTGKTEQYF,TGTGCCAGCAGGGGGACCGGGACAGGGAAGACCGAGCAGTACTTC
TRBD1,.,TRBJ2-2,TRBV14,CASSQIRGPGELFF,TGTGCCAGCAGCCAGATCAGGGGGCCCGGGGAGCTGTTTTTT
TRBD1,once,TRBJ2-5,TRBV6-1,CASSEAPGTGKETQYF,TGTGCCAGCAGTGAAGCCCCCGGGACAGGGAAAGAGACCCAGTACTTC
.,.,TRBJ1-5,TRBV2,CASSTEYSNQPQHF,TGTGCCAGCAGTACAGAGTATAGCAATCAGCCCCAGCATTTT
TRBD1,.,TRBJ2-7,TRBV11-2,CASSWAGQEPNYEQYF,TGTGCCAGCAGCTGGGCTGGACAGGAGCCCAATTACGAGCAGTACTTC
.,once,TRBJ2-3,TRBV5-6,CASSLTPGGTDTQYF,TGTGCCAGCAGCTTGACTCCAGGGGGCACAGATACGCAGTATTTT
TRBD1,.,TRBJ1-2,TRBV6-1,CASRGDRGYYGYTF,TGTGCCAGCAGGGGAGACAGGGGGTACTATGGCTACACCTTC
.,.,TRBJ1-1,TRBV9,CASSVAGQGYTEAFF,TGTGCCAGCAGCGTAGCCGGGCAGGGGTACACTGAAGCTTTCTTT
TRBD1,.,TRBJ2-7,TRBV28,CASSLGDREWYEQYF,TGTGCCAGCAGTTTAGGGGACAGGGAATGGTACGAGCAGTACTTC
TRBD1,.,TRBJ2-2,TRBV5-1,CASSSSTGKDGELFF,TGCGCCAGCAGCTCGTCGACAGGGAAGGACGGGGAGCTGTTTTTT
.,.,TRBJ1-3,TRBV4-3,CASSQSLIFGNTIYF,TGCGCCAGCAGCCAAAGTCTTATCTTTGGAAACACCATATATTTT
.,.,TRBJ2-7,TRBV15,CATSRARADYEQYF,TGTGCCACCAGCAGAGCCAGGGCGGACTACGAGCAGTACTTC
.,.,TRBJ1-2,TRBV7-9,CASSLGFYGYTF,TGTGCCAGCAGCTTAGGTTTCTATGGCTACACCTTC
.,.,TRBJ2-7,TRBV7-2,CASSLLGSWHEQYF,TGTGCCAGCAGCTTACTGGGAAGCTGGCACGAGCAGTACTTC
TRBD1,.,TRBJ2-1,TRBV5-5,CASRRQGDAYNEQFF,TGTGCCAGCAGGCGACAGGGAGATGCTTACAATGAGCAGTTCTTC